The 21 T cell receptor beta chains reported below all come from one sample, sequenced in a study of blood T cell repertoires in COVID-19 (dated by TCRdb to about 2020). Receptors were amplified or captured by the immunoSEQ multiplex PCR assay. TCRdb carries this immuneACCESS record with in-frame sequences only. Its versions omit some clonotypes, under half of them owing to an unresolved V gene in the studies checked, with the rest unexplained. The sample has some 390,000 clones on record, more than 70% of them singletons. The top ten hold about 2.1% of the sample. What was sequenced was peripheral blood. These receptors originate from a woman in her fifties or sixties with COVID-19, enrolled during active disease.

The CDR3 nucleotides are TGCGCCAGCAGCTACCAACGACAGATGAAAGTTAGTGGCTACACCTTC. Translated, it gives CASSYQRQMKVSGYTF. J is TRBJ1-2 and V is TRBV5-1, with a weak D call TRBD1 (5 bases). The CDR3 spans 16 residues. The ends were cut back, 3 bases at V and 7 bases at J, with 22 bases in the middle. Germline V gives CDR1 SGHRS, CDR2 YFSETQ.

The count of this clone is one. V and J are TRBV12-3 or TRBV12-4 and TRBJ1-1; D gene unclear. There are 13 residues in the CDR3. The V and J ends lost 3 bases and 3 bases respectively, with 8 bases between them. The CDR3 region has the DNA TGTGCCAGCAGTTTGCGCGGTGACACTGAAGCTTTCTTT. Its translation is CASSLRGDTEAFF.

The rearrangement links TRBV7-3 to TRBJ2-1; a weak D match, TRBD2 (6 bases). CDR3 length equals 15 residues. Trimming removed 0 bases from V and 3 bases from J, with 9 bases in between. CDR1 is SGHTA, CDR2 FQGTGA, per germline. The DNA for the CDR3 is TGTGCCAGCAGCTTAACGTCGGGGGACTACAATGAGCAGTTCTTC. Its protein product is CASSLTSGDYNEQFF.

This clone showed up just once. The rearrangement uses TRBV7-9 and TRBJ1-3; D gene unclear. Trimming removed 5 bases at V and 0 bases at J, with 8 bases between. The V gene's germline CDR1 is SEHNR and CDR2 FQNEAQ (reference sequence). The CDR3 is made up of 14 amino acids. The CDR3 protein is CASSDTASGNTIYF. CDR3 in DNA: TGTGCCAGCAGCGACACAGCCTCTGGAAACACCATATATTTT.

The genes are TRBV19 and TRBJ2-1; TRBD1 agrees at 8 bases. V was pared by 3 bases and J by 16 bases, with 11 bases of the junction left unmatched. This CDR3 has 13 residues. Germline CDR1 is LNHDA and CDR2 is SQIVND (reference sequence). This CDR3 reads CASSIPRQGLEFF. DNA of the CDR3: TGTGCCAGTAGTATTCCGCGACAGGGGCTGGAATTCTTC.

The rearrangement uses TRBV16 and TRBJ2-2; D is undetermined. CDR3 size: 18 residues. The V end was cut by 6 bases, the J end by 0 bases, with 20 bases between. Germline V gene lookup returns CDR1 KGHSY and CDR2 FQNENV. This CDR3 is CASSPSGFAGSNTGELFF. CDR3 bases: TGTGCCAGCAGTCCAAGTGGGTTTGCAGGTTCGAACACCGGGGAGCTGTTTTTT.

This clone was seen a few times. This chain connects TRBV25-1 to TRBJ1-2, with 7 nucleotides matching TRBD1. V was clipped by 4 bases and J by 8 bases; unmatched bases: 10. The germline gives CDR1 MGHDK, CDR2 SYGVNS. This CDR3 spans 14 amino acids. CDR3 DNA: TGTGCCAGCAGTGGCCAGAGACAGGGAGGAGGCTACACCTTC. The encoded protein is CASSGQRQGGGYTF.

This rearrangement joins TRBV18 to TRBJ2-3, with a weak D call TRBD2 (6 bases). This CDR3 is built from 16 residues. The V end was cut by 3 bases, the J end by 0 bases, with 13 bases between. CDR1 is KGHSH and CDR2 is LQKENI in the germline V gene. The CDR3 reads CASSPSGRSSTDTQYF. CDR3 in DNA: TGTGCCAGCTCACCTAGCGGCAGGTCTAGCACAGATACGCAGTATTTT. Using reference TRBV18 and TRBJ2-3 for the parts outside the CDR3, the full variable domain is NAGVMQNPRHLVRRRGQEARLRCSPMKGHSHVYWYRQLPEEGLKFMVYLQKENIIDESGMPKERFSAEFPKEGPSILRIQQVVRGDSAAYFCASSPSGRSSTDTQYFGPGTRLTVL.

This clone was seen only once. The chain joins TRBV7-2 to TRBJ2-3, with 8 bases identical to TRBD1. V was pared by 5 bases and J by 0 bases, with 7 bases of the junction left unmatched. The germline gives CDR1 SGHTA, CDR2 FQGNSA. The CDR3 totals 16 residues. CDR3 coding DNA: TGTGCCAGCAGCCATAGGACAGGGTCAAGCACAGATACGCAGTATTTT. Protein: CASSHRTGSSTDTQYF.

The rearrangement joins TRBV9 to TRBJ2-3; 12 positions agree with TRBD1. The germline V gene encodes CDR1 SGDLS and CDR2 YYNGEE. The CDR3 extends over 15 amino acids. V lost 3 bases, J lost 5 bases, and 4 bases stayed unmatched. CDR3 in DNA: TGTGCCAGCAGCGGGGGACAGGGGGCAGGAGATACGCAGTATTTT. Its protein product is CASSGGQGAGDTQYF. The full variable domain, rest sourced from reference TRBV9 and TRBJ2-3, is DSGVTQTPKHLITATGQRVTLRCSPRSGDLSVYWYQQSLDQGLQFLIQYYNGEERAKGNILERFSAQQFPDLHSELNLSSLELGDSALYFCASSGGQGAGDTQYFGPGTRLTVL.

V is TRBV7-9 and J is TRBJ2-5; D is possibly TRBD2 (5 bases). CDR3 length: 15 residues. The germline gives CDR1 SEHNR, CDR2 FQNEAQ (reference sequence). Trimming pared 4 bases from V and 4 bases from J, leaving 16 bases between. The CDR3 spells CASSSRSGNRETQYF. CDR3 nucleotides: TGTGCCAGCAGCTCACGGTCGGGGAATAGAGAGACCCAGTACTTC.

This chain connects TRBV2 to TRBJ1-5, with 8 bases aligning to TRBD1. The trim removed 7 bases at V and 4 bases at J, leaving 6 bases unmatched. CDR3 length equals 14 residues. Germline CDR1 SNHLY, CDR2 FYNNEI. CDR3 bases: TGTGCCAGCACTCAGGGGGCAGGAAATCAGCCCCAGCATTTT. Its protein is CASTQGAGNQPQHF.

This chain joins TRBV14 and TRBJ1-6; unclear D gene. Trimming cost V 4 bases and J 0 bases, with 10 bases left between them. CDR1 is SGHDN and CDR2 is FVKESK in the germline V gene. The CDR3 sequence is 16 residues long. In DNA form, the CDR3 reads TGTGCCAGCAGCCGTGCCGAGGCCTCCTATAATTCACCCCTCCACTTT. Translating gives CASSRAEASYNSPLHF. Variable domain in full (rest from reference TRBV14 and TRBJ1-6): EAGVTQFPSHSVIEKGQTVTLRCDPISGHDNLYWYRRVMGKEIKFLLHFVKESKQDESGMPNNRFLAERTGGTYSTLKVQPAELEDSGVYFCASSRAEASYNSPLHFGNGTRLTVT.

In DNA, the CDR3 is TGTGCCAGCAGCTCGAGACAGGGAAGGACAGATACGCAGTATTTT. Its protein product is CASSSRQGRTDTQYF. The J gene is TRBJ2-3, the V gene TRBV5-5; 7 bases agree with TRBD1. The CDR3 has 15 residues. Germline-derived CDR1 and CDR2 are SGHKS and YYEKEE (reference sequence). V shed 3 bases and J 3 bases; nucleotides not matched to a gene: 7.

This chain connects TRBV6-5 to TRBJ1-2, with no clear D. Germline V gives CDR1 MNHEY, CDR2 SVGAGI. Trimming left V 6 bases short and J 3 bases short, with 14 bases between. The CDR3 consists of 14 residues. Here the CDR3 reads CASSETLGYYGYTF. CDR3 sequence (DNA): TGTGCCAGCAGCGAGACACTAGGGTACTATGGCTACACCTTC.

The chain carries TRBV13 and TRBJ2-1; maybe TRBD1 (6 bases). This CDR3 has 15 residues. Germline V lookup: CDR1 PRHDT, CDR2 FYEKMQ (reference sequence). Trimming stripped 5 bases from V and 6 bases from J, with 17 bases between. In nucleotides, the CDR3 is TGTGCCAGCAGCGGATTGGGCAGGGGATCCAATGAGCAGTTCTTC. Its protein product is CASSGLGRGSNEQFF. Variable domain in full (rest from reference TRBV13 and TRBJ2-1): AAGVIQSPRHLIKEKRETATLKCYPIPRHDTVYWYQQGPGQDPQFLISFYEKMQSDKGSIPDRFSAQQFSDYHSELNMSSLELGDSALYFCASSGLGRGSNEQFFGPGTRLTVL.

The CDR3 DNA is TGTGCCAGCAGCTTAAGGTTTGAACAGGGCTATGGCTACACCTTC. The encoded protein is CASSLRFEQGYGYTF. The rearrangement links TRBV11-2 to TRBJ1-2; D perhaps matches TRBD1 (6 bases). Trimming left V 2 bases short and J 4 bases short, with 14 bases between. This CDR3 contains 15 residues. Germline V gene data show CDR1 as SGHAT and CDR2 as FQNNGV.

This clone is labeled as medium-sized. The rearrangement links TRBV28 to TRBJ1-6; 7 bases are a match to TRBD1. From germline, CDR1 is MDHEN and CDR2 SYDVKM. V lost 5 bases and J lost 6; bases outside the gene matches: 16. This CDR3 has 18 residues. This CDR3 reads CASSAWDSSDSRNSPLHF. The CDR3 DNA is TGTGCCAGCAGTGCGTGGGACAGTAGCGACTCCCGTAATTCACCCCTCCACTTT.

The CDR3 loop is CASSRQITGEAFF. CDR3 nucleotides: TGTGCCAGCAGCAGACAGATTACGGGTGAAGCTTTCTTT. The genes are TRBV5-4 and TRBJ1-1; D perhaps matches TRBD1 (5 bases). V lost 4 bases and J 7 bases, leaving 14 bases between the germline ends. CDR1 is SGHNT and CDR2 is YYREEE in the germline V gene (reference sequence). CDR3 length: 13 amino acids.

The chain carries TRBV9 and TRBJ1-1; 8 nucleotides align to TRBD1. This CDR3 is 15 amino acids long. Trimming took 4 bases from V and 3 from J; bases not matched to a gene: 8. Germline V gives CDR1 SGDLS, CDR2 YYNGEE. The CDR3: CASSTRTGYDTEAFF. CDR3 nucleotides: TGTGCCAGCAGCACCAGGACAGGGTACGACACTGAAGCTTTCTTT.

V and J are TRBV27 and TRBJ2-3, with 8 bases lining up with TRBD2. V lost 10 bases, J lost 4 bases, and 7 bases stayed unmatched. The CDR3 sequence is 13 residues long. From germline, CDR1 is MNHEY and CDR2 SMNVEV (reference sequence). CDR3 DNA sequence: TGTGCCACCAAAAGCGGGGGTGCAGATACGCAGTATTTT. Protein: CATKSGGADTQYF.